This paragraph reports one T cell receptor beta chain. This clonotype was detected a few times. It lacks a known antigen. No clone much larger than this one lies a single base away; base qualities are absent. The treatment or condition label, read with the paper, signifies: allogeneic hematopoietic cell transplantation with graft depleted of TCRalphabeta T cells and CD19 B cells. TCRalphabeta/CD19-depleted allogeneic hematopoietic cell grafts were given to the transplant recipients, all of whom were children. The library relied on PCR. TCRdb lists the instrument as Illumina HiSeq 2500. TCR libraries were prepared with molecular barcoding, using unique molecular identifiers to normalize TCRbeta repertoire quantification. The public reads were reanalyzed by TCRdb: fastp trimming at Q25, MiXCR alignment, in-frame beta chains only. Rows are combined by CDR3 protein, so each entry shows the most common genes and DNA. For this sample the table gives some 200,000 distinct CDR3 sequences, of which around 8.4% were detected only once. The ten largest clones capture approximately 40% of the sample.

This specimen comes from a study of T-cell reconstitution after alpha-beta-depleted transplantation in children (dated by TCRdb to 2016 to 2017). For the study in its entirety: T-cell immune reconstitution after TCRalphabeta/CD19-depleted allogeneic hematopoietic cell transplantation in children was quantitatively tracked in the study by means of TCR repertoire profiling.

V gives up 4 bases and J gives up 4 bases, and the segment between their germline ends measures 11 bases. CDR3 length: 13 amino acids, cysteine to phenylalanine. Only the CDR3 portion is preserved as DNA: 39 bases, with reading frame beginning at the first base. Study-level results and caveats: In some patients, high TCRbeta diversity at day 60 was attributed to recipient T cells and intrathymic progenitors that had survived conditioning. Over subsequent months, a decline in hyperexpanded clone frequencies was noted, and after one year, T-cell counts and TCRbeta diversity were mostly ascribed to newly produced T cells. The apparently early recovery of alphabetaT-cell counts about two months after transplant reportedly depended on only several hundred rapidly expanded clones that came from non-depleted graft cells.

The source material was PBMCs, mostly from graft donor cells, sampled 360 days after TCRalphabeta/CD19-depleted stem cell transplant. The TCR comes from a male patient aged 2-9 years who had a stem cell transplant for acute myeloid leukemia, so the T cells may come from the graft donor. Here the chain combines TRBV12-3 or TRBV12-4 and TRBJ2-7, with no confident D gene call. The DNA is as follows: TGTGCCAGCAGTTCCGGCAGGTTGTACGAGCAGTACTTC. This is translated as CASSSGRLYEQYF.